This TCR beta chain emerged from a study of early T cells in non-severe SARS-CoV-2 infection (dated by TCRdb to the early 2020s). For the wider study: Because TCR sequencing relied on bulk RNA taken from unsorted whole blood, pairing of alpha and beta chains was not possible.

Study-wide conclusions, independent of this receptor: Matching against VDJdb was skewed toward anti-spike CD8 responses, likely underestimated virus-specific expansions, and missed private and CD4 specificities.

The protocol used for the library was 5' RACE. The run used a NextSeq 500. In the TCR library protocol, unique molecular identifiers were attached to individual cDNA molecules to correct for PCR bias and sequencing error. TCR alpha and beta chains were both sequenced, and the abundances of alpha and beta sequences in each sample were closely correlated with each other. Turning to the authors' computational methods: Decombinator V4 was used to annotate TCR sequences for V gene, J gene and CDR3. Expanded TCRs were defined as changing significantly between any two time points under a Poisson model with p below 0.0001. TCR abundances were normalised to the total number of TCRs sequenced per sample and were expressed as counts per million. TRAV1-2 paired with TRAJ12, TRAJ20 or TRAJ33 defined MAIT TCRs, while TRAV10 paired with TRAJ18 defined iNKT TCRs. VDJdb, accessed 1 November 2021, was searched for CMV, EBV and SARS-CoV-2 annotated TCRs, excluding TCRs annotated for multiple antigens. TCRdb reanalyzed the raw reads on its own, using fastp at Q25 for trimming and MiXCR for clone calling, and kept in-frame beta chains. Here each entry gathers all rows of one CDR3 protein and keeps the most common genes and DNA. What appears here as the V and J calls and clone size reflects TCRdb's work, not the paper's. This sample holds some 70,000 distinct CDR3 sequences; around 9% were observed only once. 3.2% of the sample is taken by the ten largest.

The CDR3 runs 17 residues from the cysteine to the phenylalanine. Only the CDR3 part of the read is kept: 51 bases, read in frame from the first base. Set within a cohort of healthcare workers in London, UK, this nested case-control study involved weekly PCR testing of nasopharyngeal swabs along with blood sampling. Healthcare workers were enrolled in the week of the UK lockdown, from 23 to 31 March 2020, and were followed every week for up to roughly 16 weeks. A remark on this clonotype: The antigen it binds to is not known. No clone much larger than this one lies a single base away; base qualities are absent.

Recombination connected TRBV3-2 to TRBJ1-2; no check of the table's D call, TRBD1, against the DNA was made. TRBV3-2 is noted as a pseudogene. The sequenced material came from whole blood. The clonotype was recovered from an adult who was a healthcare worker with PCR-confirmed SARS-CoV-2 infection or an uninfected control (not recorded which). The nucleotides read TGTGCCAGCAGCGTACCGGACAGCCTATCTCAGTATGATGGCTACACCTTC. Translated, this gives CASSVPDSLSQYDGYTF.